This T cell receptor (beta chain) was documented in a study of T cells after posttransplantation cyclophosphamide. A marrow graft followed busulfan-fludarabine conditioning, with cyclophosphamide on days +3 and +4. Study results and limitations: Later blood repertoires were often dominated by clones from the donor CD8+ memory compartment. Recipient CMV seropositivity and CMV reactivation strongly tracked TRB clonality. TRB overlap between skin or GI tissue T cells and blood was limited.

V was pared by 3 bases and J by 1 base, with 3 bases between. This CDR3 contains 13 residues. Germline V gene lookup returns CDR1 MDHEN and CDR2 SYDVKM. Libraries were prepared by immunoSEQ multiplex PCR; TCRdb keeps only in-frame clonotypes and omits some of them. The sample gives about 25,000 clones, none seen only once, and the top ten clones hold 1.8%. This clone was seen at least ten times. Its target is not known. This chain joins TRBV28 and TRBJ2-2; D not certain. This sequence originates from a male patient in his late teens or twenties who received an allogeneic stem cell transplant from a related donor, was CMV-positive, and had no GVHD. The graft donor may have given rise to some T cells. This specimen consisted of PBMCs, obtained after allogeneic stem cell transplant with posttransplant cyclophosphamide. The CDR3: CASSFGNTGELFF. CDR3 coding DNA: TGTGCCAGCAGTTTCGGGAACACCGGGGAGCTGTTTTTT.